This is a list of T cell receptor beta chains from one sample in a study of cytomegalovirus exposure and HLA in healthy donors. This table comes from immunoSEQ multiplex PCR, and its TCRdb copy is limited to in-frame clones, with some not included. Among 200,000 to 250,000 clones listed, approximately 80% were seen once. Sequencing used PBMCs. Receptors were obtained from a boy aged 2-9 years in good health and CMV-seronegative. CDR3s leave out the opening cysteine and the closing phenylalanine or tryptophan. Fields, in order: V gene, clone size, D gene, CDR3 protein. D genes are given only for firm matches. Not all rows give a size; the values are once, few, many and, for expanded clones, a class.

v_gene: TRBV25-1; abundance: few; d_gene: TRBD1; CDR3aa: ASRPGQGVFEAF
v_gene: TRBV7-2; abundance: NA; d_gene: NA; CDR3aa: ASSLSRIYNSPLH
v_gene: TRBV11-2; abundance: NA; d_gene: NA; CDR3aa: ASSLEADTEAF
v_gene: TRBV19; abundance: few; d_gene: NA; CDR3aa: ASSIRVGYGGNTIY
v_gene: TRBV7-2; abundance: NA; d_gene: TRBD1; CDR3aa: ASSFPQGVLTDTQY
v_gene: TRBV7-9; abundance: NA; d_gene: NA; CDR3aa: ASSLAQGETQY
v_gene: TRBV2; abundance: NA; d_gene: NA; CDR3aa: ASSRGNEQY
v_gene: TRBV7-8; abundance: NA; d_gene: NA; CDR3aa: ASGAQANTEAF
v_gene: TRBV30; abundance: NA; d_gene: NA; CDR3aa: AHAGGEGYT
v_gene: TRBV10-1; abundance: NA; d_gene: TRBD1; CDR3aa: ASSESDRDTGELF
v_gene: TRBV5-1; abundance: NA; d_gene: TRBD1; CDR3aa: ASSWDRANYGYT
v_gene: TRBV18; abundance: NA; d_gene: TRBD1; CDR3aa: ASSPETGAGYGYT
v_gene: TRBV7-9; abundance: NA; d_gene: TRBD1; CDR3aa: ASSSGQGSIHEQY
v_gene: TRBV20-1; abundance: NA; d_gene: NA; CDR3aa: SASSSNEQF
v_gene: TRBV9; abundance: NA; d_gene: NA; CDR3aa: ASSVAGLPNTGELF
v_gene: TRBV7-9; abundance: NA; d_gene: NA; CDR3aa: ASSFEGLNYGYT
v_gene: TRBV13; abundance: NA; d_gene: NA; CDR3aa: ASSLTAEETQY
v_gene: TRBV19; abundance: NA; d_gene: NA; CDR3aa: ASNNQGGEQY
v_gene: TRBV18; abundance: NA; d_gene: NA; CDR3aa: ASSPGQGLSGANVLT
v_gene: TRBV2; abundance: NA; d_gene: TRBD2; CDR3aa: ASFYAGGQETQY